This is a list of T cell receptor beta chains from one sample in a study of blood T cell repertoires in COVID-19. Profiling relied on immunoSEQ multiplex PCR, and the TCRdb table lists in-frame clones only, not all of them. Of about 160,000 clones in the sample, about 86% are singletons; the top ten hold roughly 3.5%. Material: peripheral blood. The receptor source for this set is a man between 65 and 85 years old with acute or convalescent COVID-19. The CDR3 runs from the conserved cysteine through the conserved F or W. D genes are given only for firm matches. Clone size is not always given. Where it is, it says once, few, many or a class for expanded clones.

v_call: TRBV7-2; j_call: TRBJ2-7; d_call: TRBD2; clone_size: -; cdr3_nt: TGTGCCAGCAGTTGGACTAGCGCCTACGAGCAGTACTTC; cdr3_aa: CASSWTSAYEQYF
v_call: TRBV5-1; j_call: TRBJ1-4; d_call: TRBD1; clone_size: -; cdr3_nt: TGCGCCAGCAGCTCCGGGACAGCTGGTCCAGGAGAAAAACTGTTTTTT; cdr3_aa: CASSSGTAGPGEKLFF
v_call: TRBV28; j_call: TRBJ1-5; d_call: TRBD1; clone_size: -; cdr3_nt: TGTGCCAGCAGTTCTCAACAGGGGAGCGGGCAGCCCCAGCATTTT; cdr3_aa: CASSSQQGSGQPQHF
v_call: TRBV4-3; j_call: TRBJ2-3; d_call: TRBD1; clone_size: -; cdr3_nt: TGCGCCAGCAGCTACGGGACAGGGCGGACAGATACGCAGTATTTT; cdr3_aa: CASSYGTGRTDTQYF
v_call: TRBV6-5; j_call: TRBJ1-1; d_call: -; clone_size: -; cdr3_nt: TGTGCCAGCAGAGCCGGGTCCAACCGGAACACTGAAGCTTTCTTT; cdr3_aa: CASRAGSNRNTEAFF
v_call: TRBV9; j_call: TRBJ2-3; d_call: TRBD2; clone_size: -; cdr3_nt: TGTGCCAGCAGCGTAGCACTAGCGGGAGATACGCAGTATTTT; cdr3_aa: CASSVALAGDTQYF
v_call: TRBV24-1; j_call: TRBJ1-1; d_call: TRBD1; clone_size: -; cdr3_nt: TGTGCCACCAGTGGAACCCACAGGGGGAACACTGAAGCTTTCTTT; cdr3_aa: CATSGTHRGNTEAFF
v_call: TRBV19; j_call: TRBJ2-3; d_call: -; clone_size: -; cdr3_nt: TGTGCCAGTAGTCCCCAGGTCAGCACAGATACGCAGTATTTT; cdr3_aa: CASSPQVSTDTQYF
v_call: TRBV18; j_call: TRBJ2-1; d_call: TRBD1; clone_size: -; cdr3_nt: TGTGCCAGCTCAACCAGGGGGCTGGGATTAAATGAGCAGTTCTTC; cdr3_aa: CASSTRGLGLNEQFF
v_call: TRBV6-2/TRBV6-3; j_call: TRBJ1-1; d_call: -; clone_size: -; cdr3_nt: TGTGCCAGCAGTTATTTTTCGCAGGGGCACACTGAAGCTTTCTTT; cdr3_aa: CASSYFSQGHTEAFF
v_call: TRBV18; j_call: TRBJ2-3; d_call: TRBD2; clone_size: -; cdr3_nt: TGTGCCAGCTCACCAGGACTAGCGGGAGTCCCGGATACGCAGTATTTT; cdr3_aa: CASSPGLAGVPDTQYF
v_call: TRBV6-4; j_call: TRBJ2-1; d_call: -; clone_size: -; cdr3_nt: TGTGCCAGCTTCGAGGAGGGCCCCAACAATGAGCAGTTCTTC; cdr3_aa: CASFEEGPNNEQFF
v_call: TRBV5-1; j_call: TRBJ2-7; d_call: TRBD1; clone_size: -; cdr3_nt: TGCGCCAGCAGCTTGGGGGCACAGGGGGCGTACGAGCAGTACTTC; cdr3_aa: CASSLGAQGAYEQYF
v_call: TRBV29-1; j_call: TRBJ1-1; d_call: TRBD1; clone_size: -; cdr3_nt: TGCAGCGTTGGGACAGGGGGTCGAGGCACTGAAGCTTTCTTT; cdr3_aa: CSVGTGGRGTEAFF
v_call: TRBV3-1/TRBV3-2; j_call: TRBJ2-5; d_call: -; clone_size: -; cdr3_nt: TGTGCCAGCAGCCCCCCCACAGGGTGGGAAGAGACCCAGTACTTC; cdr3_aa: CASSPPTGWEETQYF
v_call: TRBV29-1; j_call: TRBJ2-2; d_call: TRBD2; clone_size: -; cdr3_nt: TGCAGCGTTGAACCTAGCGGGAGGGCCGCCACCGGGGAGCTGTTTTTT; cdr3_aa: CSVEPSGRAATGELFF
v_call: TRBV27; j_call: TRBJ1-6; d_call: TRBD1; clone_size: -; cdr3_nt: TGTGCCAGCAGTTTTACAGGGGCGGATTCACCCCTCCACTTT; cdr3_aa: CASSFTGADSPLHF
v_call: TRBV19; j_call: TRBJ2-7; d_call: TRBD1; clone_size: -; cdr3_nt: TGTGCCAGTAGTTTCCGGACAGGTGCCTCCTACGAGCAGTACTTC; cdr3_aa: CASSFRTGASYEQYF
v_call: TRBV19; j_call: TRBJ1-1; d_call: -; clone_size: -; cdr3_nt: TGTGCCAGTATCGGGTGGACTGAAGCTTTCTTT; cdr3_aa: CASIGWTEAFF
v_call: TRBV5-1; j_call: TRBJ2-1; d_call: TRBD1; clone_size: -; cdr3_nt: TGCGCCAGCAGCCCCGGGACAGCCAACAATGAGCAGTTCTTC; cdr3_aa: CASSPGTANNEQFF
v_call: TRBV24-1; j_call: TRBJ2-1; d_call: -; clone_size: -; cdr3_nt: TGTGCCACCAGTAATGACAGATACAATGAGCAGTTCTTC; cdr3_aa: CATSNDRYNEQFF
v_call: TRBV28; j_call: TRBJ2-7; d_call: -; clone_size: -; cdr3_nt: TGTGCCAGCAGTTTGAGGGACTCCTACGAGCAGTACTTC; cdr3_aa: CASSLRDSYEQYF
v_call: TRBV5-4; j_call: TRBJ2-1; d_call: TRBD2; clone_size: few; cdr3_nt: TGTGCCAGCAGCTACGGGACTAACCGTTTGGATGAGCAGTTCTTC; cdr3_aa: CASSYGTNRLDEQFF
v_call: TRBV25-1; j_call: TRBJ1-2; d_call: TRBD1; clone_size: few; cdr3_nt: TGTGCCAGCAGTGAATCCGGACAGGGGCGCTATGGCTACACCTTC; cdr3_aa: CASSESGQGRYGYTF